This T cell receptor (beta chain) was sequenced in a study of shared clonotypes between healthy human individuals. The assay used deep level. In the sorted-subset replicate PCRs, about 190 ng DNA, tens of thousands of T cell genomes, was used. How the authors handled the data: ImmunoSEQ junction-only sequences lacked quality scores, so their filtering differed. Sequencing was performed with immunoSEQ multiplex PCR; in TCRdb, only in-frame clones are kept and a portion is missing. D and trimming were read from the DNA, whereas the V and J calls and clone size are those reported in that table. This table holds roughly 2,500,000 clones, 93% found once. This CDR3 region has 14 residues. V lost 2 bases, J lost 3 bases, and 11 bases lay in between. CDR1 and CDR2 from the germline V gene are ENHRY and SYGVKD. Donors had no recently reported acute infections or vaccinations and were HIV-negative.

Sample: naive CD4+ T cells from PBMCs. The subset: CD45RA+ positively selected. The origin of this receptor is a man younger than 30 in good health. Some clones in this sample may be carry-over from other donors' samples. The chain uses TRBV10-3 and TRBJ2-7; weak D call: TRBD2 (5 bases). The CDR3 sequence is CAISEGLAIYEQYF. Here the CDR3 DNA reads TGTGCCATCAGTGAGGGGCTAGCTATCTACGAGCAGTACTTC.